The 14 T cell receptor beta chains in this list originate from one sample, sequenced in a study of blood T cell repertoires in COVID-19. Assay: immunoSEQ multiplex PCR; the TCRdb copy retains only in-frame clones and omits some. The sample records 350,000 or so clones, around nine tenths being singletons. The material sequenced was peripheral blood. These receptors were obtained from a woman in her fifties or sixties with COVID-19, enrolled during active disease.

This clone was counted only a few times. The rearrangement links TRBV3-1 (or the pseudogene TRBV3-2) to TRBJ1-2, with D possibly matching TRBD1 (6 bases). There are 14 residues in the CDR3. V was clipped by 7 bases and J by 7 bases, with 19 bases between them. CDR1 and CDR2 from the germline V gene are LGHDT and YNNKEL (reference sequence). The CDR3 here is CASNYRAAPAGYTF. CDR3 bases: TGTGCCAGCAATTACAGGGCGGCCCCCGCTGGCTACACCTTC.

This sequence joins TRBV5-4 and TRBJ2-3; 11 bases are a match to TRBD2. V lost 2 bases to trimming and J lost 3 bases; unmatched junction nucleotides: 11. Germline V CDR1 and CDR2: SGHNT, YYREEE (reference sequence). There are 18 residues in the CDR3. The CDR3 region is CASSFTLAGGRITDTQYF. The CDR3 DNA is TGTGCCAGCAGCTTTACCCTAGCGGGGGGCCGTATTACAGATACGCAGTATTTT. The complete variable domain, with remaining parts taken from reference TRBV5-4 and TRBJ2-3, reads ETGVTQSPTHLIKTRGQQVTLRCSSQSGHNTVSWYQQALGQGPQFIFQYYREEENGRGNFPPRFSGLQFPNYSSELNVNALELDDSALYLCASSFTLAGGRITDTQYFGPGTRLTVL.

The J gene is TRBJ1-4, the V gene TRBV25-1; D uncertain. CDR1 is MGHDK and CDR2 is SYGVNS in the germline V gene. The length of the CDR3 is 15 residues. Between the trimmed V and J ends, which lost 3 bases and 8 bases, there was a span of 16 bases. The CDR3 sequence is CASSDAGSLGEKLFF. The CDR3 nucleotides read TGTGCCAGCAGTGACGCGGGTTCCCTGGGGGAAAAACTGTTTTTT.

V gene TRBV7-3 combines with J gene TRBJ1-1; 9 nucleotides line up with TRBD1. The CDR3 has 15 residues. Trimming took 6 bases from V and 0 from J; bases not matched to a gene: 5. CDR1 is SGHTA and CDR2 is FQGTGA in the germline V gene. In DNA, the CDR3 is TGTGCCAGCAGGACAGGGGGGGAAATGAACACTGAAGCTTTCTTT. Protein: CASRTGGEMNTEAFF.

This clone was found once. The chain employs TRBV9 and TRBJ1-4, with TRBD1 as a possible D gene (6 bases). This CDR3 comprises 15 residues. Per the germline V gene, CDR1 is SGDLS and CDR2 is YYNGEE. V dropped 4 bases and J dropped 4 bases, with 14 bases sitting between them. CDR3 nucleotides: TGTGCCAGCAGCCCATCACAGGGCATTAATGAAAAACTGTTTTTT. It is translated as CASSPSQGINEKLFF.

This chain connects TRBV2 to TRBJ2-5; 15 bases align to TRBD2. The junction had 3 bases not matched to a gene; V was cut back by 6 bases and J by 4 bases. This CDR3 has 15 amino acids. Germline CDR1 SNHLY, CDR2 FYNNEI. The CDR3: CASRRTSGGAETQYF. In DNA form, the CDR3 reads TGTGCCAGCAGAAGGACTAGCGGGGGGGCAGAGACCCAGTACTTC.

In DNA, the CDR3 is TGTGCCAGCAGTTACAACGGACAGTTGAACACTGAAGCTTTCTTT. This encodes CASSYNGQLNTEAFF. J is TRBJ1-1 and V is TRBV6-5, with D possibly TRBD1 on 6 matching bases. The CDR3 covers 15 residues. Trimming removed 2 bases at V and 0 bases at J, with 10 bases between. Germline V gives CDR1 MNHEY, CDR2 SVGAGI.

DNA for the CDR3: TGCGCCAGCAGCTTGCGTGGGGGGAGGCAGTACTTC. This encodes CASSLRGGRQYF. The chain combines TRBV5-1 with TRBJ2-7, with D tentatively TRBD2 (6 bases). This CDR3 spans 12 amino acids. V gave up 1 base and J gave up 9 bases, with 11 bases separating them. Germline V gene lookup returns CDR1 SGHRS and CDR2 YFSETQ.

The chain has TRBV5-6 and TRBJ1-2; D remains unclear. The V and J ends lost 2 bases and 6 bases respectively, with 11 bases between them. CDR1 and CDR2 from the germline V gene are SGHDT and YYEEEE. The CDR3 contains 13 residues. The CDR3 nucleotides are TGTGCCAGCAGCTTAAACATCGAAAATGGCTACACCTTC. It yields the protein CASSLNIENGYTF.

The V and J genes are TRBV18 and TRBJ1-6, with 8 bases aligning to TRBD1. The CDR3 extends over 15 amino acids. Trimming took 6 bases from V and 10 from J; bases not matched to a gene: 11. The germline CDR1 and CDR2 sequences are KGHSH and LQKENI. The CDR3 loop reads CASSPNEDRASPLHF. The CDR3 coding sequence is TGTGCCAGCTCCCCGAACGAGGACAGGGCCTCACCCCTCCACTTT. The full variable domain, in which reference TRBV18 and TRBJ1-6 provide the parts outside the CDR3, is NAGVMQNPRHLVRRRGQEARLRCSPMKGHSHVYWYRQLPEEGLKFMVYLQKENIIDESGMPKERFSAEFPKEGPSILRIQQVVRGDSAAYFCASSPNEDRASPLHFGNGTRLTVT.

The gene calls are TRBV3-1 (or the pseudogene TRBV3-2) and TRBJ2-2; 9 bases line up with TRBD2. J gave up 4 bases and V 11 bases, and 14 bases lay outside the gene matches. CDR3 length equals 16 residues. Germline values: CDR1 LGHDT, CDR2 YNNKEL (reference sequence). The CDR3 bases are TGTGCCCGCGGGACTCGCGGGGGGGCGGGCACCGGGGAGCTGTTTTTT. It encodes CARGTRGGAGTGELFF.

The J gene is TRBJ2-1, the V gene TRBV4-2; 12 nucleotides agree with TRBD1. The V gene end was trimmed by 3 bases and the J gene end by 7 bases; junction bases not matched to a gene: 7. In germline, CDR1 is LGHNA, CDR2 YNFKEQ. This CDR3 contains 16 residues. CDR3 amino acids: CASSQYRDRGLNEQFF. The CDR3 region has the DNA TGTGCCAGCAGCCAGTACCGGGACAGGGGGCTGAATGAGCAGTTCTTC.

V is TRBV9 and J is TRBJ2-2; a possible D gene is TRBD2 (7 bases). With 6 bases removed from V and 4 bases from J, the gap between germline ends came to 19 bases. CDR3 length: 16 amino acids. Germline V gene sequence: CDR1 SGDLS, CDR2 YYNGEE. CDR3: CASTRLGGASTGELFF. The CDR3 DNA reads as TGTGCCAGCACCCGCCTTGGGGGGGCCTCCACCGGGGAGCTGTTTTTT. Combining the CDR3 with reference TRBV9 and TRBJ2-2 gives the whole variable domain DSGVTQTPKHLITATGQRVTLRCSPRSGDLSVYWYQQSLDQGLQFLIQYYNGEERAKGNILERFSAQQFPDLHSELNLSSLELGDSALYFCASTRLGGASTGELFFGEGSRLTVL.

The V gene is TRBV28, the J gene TRBJ2-7; a weak D match, TRBD2 (5 bases). Trimming took 5 bases from V and 0 from J, leaving 11 bases between them. The CDR3 totals 14 residues. Germline V gene data show CDR1 as MDHEN and CDR2 as SYDVKM. DNA of the CDR3: TGTGCCAGCAGTCCGACGGGGAGCTCCTACGAGCAGTACTTC. The encoded protein is CASSPTGSSYEQYF.